These 30 T cell receptor beta chains were sequenced from one sample in a study of cytomegalovirus exposure and HLA in healthy donors. The PCR was carried out with 60 Vbeta primers and 13 Jbeta primers. Some clones are missing from TCRdb's copy, which holds only in-frame ones; the method was immunoSEQ multiplex PCR. The sample includes approximately 160,000 clones, approximately 84% of them seen just once. Material: PBMCs. The origin of the receptors is a woman in her fifties or sixties in good health and CMV-seropositive.

The chain recombines TRBV5-4 with TRBJ2-7, with 10 bases fitting TRBD2. Trimming cost V 4 bases and J 6 bases; bases outside gene matches: 10. The CDR3 contains 15 residues. Germline V gene lookup returns CDR1 SGHNT and CDR2 YYREEE (reference sequence). The CDR3 protein is CASSPEAGGPFEQYF. The CDR3 bases are TGTGCCAGCAGCCCGGAAGCGGGGGGGCCCTTCGAGCAGTACTTC.

The rearrangement uses TRBV30 and TRBJ1-4; D may be TRBD1 (5 bases). The CDR3 loop spans 14 amino acids. Trimming took 5 bases from V and 8 from J, leaving 18 bases between them. Germline CDR1 and CDR2: GTSNPN and SVGIG (reference sequence). This CDR3 reads CAWAAGGGHEKLFF. CDR3 in DNA: TGTGCCTGGGCCGCCGGGGGTGGTCACGAAAAACTGTTTTTT.

The CDR3 region is CASSKDSRAGLAGDTDTQYF. The CDR3, as DNA: TGTGCCAGCAGCAAGGACAGTCGGGCGGGACTAGCGGGGGACACAGATACGCAGTATTTT. This sequence joins TRBV27 and TRBJ2-3; 14 bases fit TRBD2. Germline loops: CDR1 MNHEY, CDR2 SMNVEV (reference sequence). This CDR3 is built from 20 residues. V dropped 6 bases and J dropped 2; count of bases not matched to a gene: 16.

The chain combines TRBV6-6 with TRBJ1-5; TRBD1 agrees at 10 bases. V dropped 9 bases and J dropped 5; count of bases not matched to a gene: 10. The CDR3 totals 15 residues. Germline-derived CDR1 and CDR2 are MNHNY and SVGAGI (reference sequence). CDR3 residues: CASCRGQGGDQPQHF. CDR3 DNA: TGTGCCAGTTGCCGAGGACAGGGGGGGGATCAGCCCCAGCATTTT.

The chain carries TRBV6-5 and TRBJ2-2, with 8 nucleotides matching TRBD2. Looked up from germline, CDR1 is MNHEY and CDR2 is SVGAGI. The V gene end was trimmed by 4 bases and the J gene end by 2 bases; junction bases not matched to a gene: 3. CDR3 length: 15 amino acids. CDR3 in DNA: TGTGCCAGCAGTTTTAGCGGGGCTAACACCGGGGAGCTGTTTTTT. Translating it yields CASSFSGANTGELFF.

The chain couples TRBV11-2 to TRBJ2-2; D possibly corresponds to TRBD1 (5 bases). The CDR3 is made up of 15 amino acids. With 1 base removed from V and 4 bases from J, the gap between germline ends came to 10 bases. CDR1 is SGHAT and CDR2 is FQNNGV in the germline V gene. Here the CDR3 DNA reads TGTGCCAGCAGCTTAGTGGGGCTGAGCACCGGGGAGCTGTTTTTT. Translated, it gives CASSLVGLSTGELFF. Together with reference TRBV11-2 and TRBJ2-2, the CDR3 gives the full variable domain: EAGVAQSPRYKIIEKRQSVAFWCNPISGHATLYWYQQILGQGPKLLIQFQNNGVVDDSQLPKDRFSAERLKGVDSTLKIQPAKLEDSAVYLCASSLVGLSTGELFFGEGSRLTVL.

The chain couples TRBV14 to TRBJ1-2, with TRBD1 matching over 8 bases. Germline assignment: CDR1 SGHDN and CDR2 FVKESK. The CDR3 contains 16 residues. V gave up 2 bases and J gave up 7 bases; unmatched junction bases: 12. CDR3 residues: CASSQHGPGQDAGYTF. The DNA of the CDR3 is TGTGCCAGCAGCCAACACGGACCGGGACAGGATGCTGGCTACACCTTC.

About this clone: The sample has other DNA sequences that encode this CDR3 too. The V call is TRBV28, the J call TRBJ2-5; 11 bases agree with TRBD2. Trimming at V came to 4 bases and at J to 0 bases, leaving 4 bases not matched to a gene. Germline values: CDR1 MDHEN, CDR2 SYDVKM. The CDR3 covers 16 residues. In DNA form, the CDR3 reads TGTGCCAGCAGTTCCCCGGGACTAGCGGACCAAGAGACCCAGTACTTC. This translates into CASSSPGLADQETQYF. Variable domain in full (rest from reference TRBV28 and TRBJ2-5): DVKVTQSSRYLVKRTGEKVFLECVQDMDHENMFWYRQDPGLGLRLIYFSYDVKMKEKGDIPEGYSVSREKKERFSLILESASTNQTSMYLCASSSPGLADQETQYFGPGTRLLVL.

V is TRBV6-6 and J is TRBJ2-3; 10 nucleotides align to TRBD2. The CDR3 has 16 residues. Germline CDR1 reads MNHNY; CDR2 reads SVGAGI (reference sequence). J gave up 0 bases and V 5 bases, and 5 bases lay outside the gene matches. DNA for the CDR3: TGTGCCAGCAGTCCTGCTAGCGGGGGTAGCACAGATACGCAGTATTTT. Its translation is CASSPASGGSTDTQYF.

This chain uses TRBV29-1 with TRBJ2-7, with 10 bases that match TRBD1. J lost 0 bases, V lost 7 bases, and 6 bases had no gene match. CDR3 size: 14 residues. CDR1 is SQVTM, CDR2 ANQGSEA, per germline. The CDR3 region has the DNA TGCAGCGCCAGTAGGACAGGGGGCTCCTACGAGCAGTACTTC. It is translated as CSASRTGGSYEQYF.

The chain uses TRBV7-2 and TRBJ2-1; 13 bases are shared with TRBD2. The CDR3 totals 15 residues. The germline gives CDR1 SGHTA, CDR2 FQGNSA. V shed 7 bases, J shed 5 bases, and the junction held 5 bases outside the gene matches. The CDR3 DNA sequence: TGTGCCAGCACAACGGGACTAGCGGGAAACAATGAGCAGTTCTTC. This codes for CASTTGLAGNNEQFF.

For the CDR3, the DNA is TGTGCCAGAAGCTTGGGCAGAAACATTCAGTACTTC. This sequence encodes CARSLGRNIQYF. The chain recombines TRBV5-3 with TRBJ2-4, with D uncertain. TRBV5-3 is recorded as an ORF, its role being uncertain. The CDR3 spans 12 residues. V lost 0 bases and J 6 bases, leaving 4 bases between the germline ends.

The chain joins TRBV4-1 to TRBJ1-5; a weak D match, TRBD1 (6 bases). There are 14 residues in the CDR3. Germline loops: CDR1 MGHRA, CDR2 YSYEKL. Trimming stripped 1 base from V and 3 bases from J, with 7 bases between. CDR3 in DNA: TGCGCCAGCAGCCAAGGACAGGTCAATCAGCCCCAGCATTTT. Translating it yields CASSQGQVNQPQHF.

The CDR3 loop reads CSVTGGQDGYTF. CDR3 coding DNA: TGCAGCGTCACAGGGGGCCAAGACGGCTACACCTTC. This rearrangement joins TRBV29-1 to TRBJ1-2, with 9 nucleotides matching TRBD1. V trimming: 6 bases; J trimming: 8 bases; junction bases outside the gene matches: 7. Germline V CDR1 and CDR2: SQVTM, ANQGSEA. This CDR3 contains 12 residues.

The V and J genes are TRBV14 and TRBJ1-2; perhaps TRBD1 as D (6 bases). The ends were cut back, 4 bases at V and 7 bases at J, with 19 bases in the middle. There are 15 residues in the CDR3. Germline V gene data show CDR1 as SGHDN and CDR2 as FVKESK. The CDR3 loop reads CASSRDGQLWGGYTF. Here the CDR3 DNA reads TGTGCCAGCAGCCGCGACGGACAGCTATGGGGTGGCTACACCTTC.

A few counts support this clone. The chain uses TRBV7-2 and TRBJ1-2; 7 bases match TRBD1. Germline V gene lookup returns CDR1 SGHTA and CDR2 FQGNSA. Unmatched junction bases numbered 8, after V lost 5 bases and J lost 14 bases. The CDR3 contains 11 residues. The CDR3 DNA sequence: TGTGCCAGCAGCCACCGGACAGGCGGTACCTTC. As protein: CASSHRTGGTF.

J is TRBJ2-4 and V is TRBV6-6; tentatively, D is TRBD2 (6 bases). The V gene's germline CDR1 is MNHNY and CDR2 SVGAGI (reference sequence). This CDR3 comprises 15 residues. With 2 bases removed from V and 1 base from J, the gap between germline ends came to 9 bases. Written as DNA, the CDR3 is TGTGCCAGCAGTTACACCCGGGGGGCCAAAAACATTCAGTACTTC. Translated, it gives CASSYTRGAKNIQYF.

This clone appeared a few times. V usage is TRBV11-3 and J usage is TRBJ2-3; 11 bases agree with TRBD2. V trimming: 3 bases; J trimming: 3 bases; junction bases outside the gene matches: 5. CDR3 size: 16 residues. Germline loops: CDR1 SGHNT, CDR2 YENEEA. The CDR3 DNA follows: TGTGCCAGCAGCTTCGGACTAGCGGGCAGAACAGATACGCAGTATTTT. This sequence encodes CASSFGLAGRTDTQYF.

The chain employs TRBV27 and TRBJ1-3, with D hard to call. CDR1 and CDR2 (germline): MNHEY, SMNVEV (reference sequence). Trimming cost V 0 bases and J 3 bases, with 3 bases left between them. The CDR3 covers 13 residues. The CDR3 DNA sequence: TGTGCCAGCAGTTTATCGAGTGGAAACACCATATATTTT. Translating it yields CASSLSSGNTIYF.

The V gene is TRBV5-1, the J gene TRBJ2-3; D is perhaps TRBD1 (6 bases). V shed 4 bases and J shed 7 bases, with 19 bases lying between them. Germline V gives CDR1 SGHRS, CDR2 YFSETQ. The CDR3 is made up of 15 amino acids. CDR3: CASSPRTDGPNTQYF. The DNA of the CDR3 is TGCGCCAGCAGCCCCCGGACAGACGGACCAAATACGCAGTATTTT.

CDR3 amino acids: CASSETIRDGELFF. The CDR3 DNA is TGTGCCAGCAGCGAGACTATCCGAGACGGGGAGCTGTTTTTT. The chain carries TRBV9 and TRBJ2-2, with a possible D match to TRBD2 (5 bases). Deletions cut 3 bases from V and 7 bases from J, with 13 bases between. This CDR3 spans 14 amino acids. Germline lookup yields CDR1 SGDLS and CDR2 YYNGEE.

The gene calls are TRBV18 and TRBJ1-2; 7 nucleotides agree with TRBD1. Trimming removed 3 bases from V and 6 bases from J; junction bases left unmatched: 4. In germline, CDR1 is KGHSH, CDR2 LQKENI. CDR3 size: 13 residues. CDR3 nucleotide sequence: TGTGCCAGCTCACCGACCACAGGGGATGGCTACACCTTC. Amino acids: CASSPTTGDGYTF.

On this clone: Within the sample, other DNA sequences also encode this same CDR3. The genes are TRBV18 and TRBJ2-7; 9 nucleotides line up with TRBD1. V dropped 2 bases and J dropped 3; count of bases not matched to a gene: 2. The CDR3 spans 14 residues. Germline CDR1 is KGHSH and CDR2 is LQKENI. CDR3 in amino acids: CASSPGTGSYEQYF. CDR3 coding DNA: TGTGCCAGCTCACCAGGGACAGGGAGCTACGAGCAGTACTTC.

The chain joins TRBV11-2 to TRBJ1-1, with D possibly matching TRBD1 (5 bases). In germline, CDR1 is SGHAT, CDR2 FQNNGV. The length of the CDR3 is 14 residues. V was clipped by 1 base and J by 5 bases, with 11 bases between them. CDR3 coding DNA: TGTGCCAGCAGCTTAGGGGGGGATGGAACTGAAGCTTTCTTT. Residues: CASSLGGDGTEAFF.

The gene calls are TRBV30 and TRBJ1-2; D remains ambiguous. Germline values: CDR1 GTSNPN, CDR2 SVGIG (reference sequence). The length of the CDR3 is 13 residues. Deletions cut 2 bases from V and 4 bases from J, with 11 bases between. CDR3 bases: TGTGCCTGGAGTAGTACAGTATTCTATGGCTACACCTTC. It specifies CAWSSTVFYGYTF.

The genes are TRBV5-4 and TRBJ2-7, with 9 nucleotides matching TRBD2. The CDR3 is made up of 15 amino acids. CDR1 is SGHNT, CDR2 YYREEE, per germline (reference sequence). The junction had 8 bases not matched to a gene; V was cut back by 1 base and J by 6 bases. CDR3 nucleotide sequence: TGTGCCAGCAGCTTGCGGCGGGAGGGCCACGCCGAGCAGTACTTC. Protein sequence: CASSLRREGHAEQYF.

In its sample, this clone was seen a few times. The CDR3 DNA follows: TGTGCCTCAAAAAGATGGGACTACGCAGATACGCAGTATTTT. It encodes CASKRWDYADTQYF. This chain uses TRBV30 with TRBJ2-3, with TRBD2 identical over 7 bases. The CDR3 consists of 14 residues. Per germline, CDR1 GTSNPN and CDR2 SVGIG (reference sequence). V shed 7 bases, J shed 4 bases, and the junction held 11 bases outside the gene matches.

This chain joins TRBV5-4 and TRBJ2-5; the match to TRBD2 covers 10 bases. The CDR3 extends over 16 amino acids. Unmatched junction bases numbered 9, after V lost 4 bases and J lost 3 bases. The germline gives CDR1 SGHNT, CDR2 YYREEE (reference sequence). The CDR3 sequence: CASSSRVLAGEETQYF. The CDR3 coding sequence is TGTGCCAGCAGCAGCAGGGTCCTAGCGGGAGAAGAGACCCAGTACTTC.

The chain has TRBV7-3 and TRBJ1-1; no clear D. Germline values: CDR1 SGHTA, CDR2 FQGTGA. This CDR3 is built from 14 residues. Deletions cut 5 bases from V and 4 bases from J, with 14 bases between. The CDR3 DNA is TGTGCCAGCAGCCCGACAATCCTGGGCACTGAAGCTTTCTTT. It codes for CASSPTILGTEAFF.

The chain links TRBV28 to TRBJ2-7, with TRBD2 matching 8 bases. J lost 5 bases, V lost 9 bases, and 9 bases had no gene match. Germline V gives CDR1 MDHEN, CDR2 SYDVKM. This CDR3 has 13 amino acids. In nucleotides, the CDR3 is TGTGCCAGTGAGGGCGGGGGGCGACACGAGCAGTACTTC. Residues: CASEGGGRHEQYF.